These T cell receptor beta chains were read from a single sample in a study of blood T cell repertoires in COVID-19. Clones were sequenced by immunoSEQ multiplex PCR, and TCRdb holds only the in-frame ones, with some missing. The sample shows 100,000 or so clones, around four fifths of them seen only once. Sequencing used peripheral blood. These receptors were obtained from a woman between 70 and 85 years old with active or convalescent COVID-19. Both conserved end residues are part of each CDR3. The D gene is left open where the match is weak. Size is stated for part of the rows, as once, few or many counts, or as a class when the clone is expanded.

>-|TRBV5-4|TRBD2|TRBJ2-3
TGTGCCAGCAGCTCCGCTAGCGGGGGGGCAGCAGATACGCAGTATTTT
CASSSASGGAADTQYF
>once|TRBV6-6|TRBD1|TRBJ2-7
TGTGCCAGCGCTGGGGGACAGTTCTCCTACGAGCAGTACTTC
CASAGGQFSYEQYF
>-|TRBV4-2|-|TRBJ2-1
TGTGCCAGCAGCCAAGACCCTGGGGGGGCGGACTACAATGAGCAGTTCTTC
CASSQDPGGADYNEQFF
>-|TRBV4-3|TRBD2|TRBJ2-3
TGCGCCAGCAGCCAAGAGGGGACTAGCGGCACAGATACGCAGTATTTT
CASSQEGTSGTDTQYF
>-|TRBV14|-|TRBJ2-6
TGTGCCAGCAGCCAAGCTCCCGGCAGGGTAGGAGCTGGGGCCAACGTCCTGACTTTC
CASSQAPGRVGAGANVLTF
>-|TRBV2|TRBD1|TRBJ2-1
TGTGCCAGCAGTGGGACAGGGTATAGTGAGCAGTTCTTC
CASSGTGYSEQFF
>-|TRBV6-1|TRBD2|TRBJ2-5
TGTGCCAGCAGTGGCCGACTAGCGGCCGACCAAGAGACCCAGTACTTC
CASSGRLAADQETQYF
>-|TRBV29-1|-|TRBJ1-4
TGCAGCGTTACGGCGGGGTCTAGTTATGAAAAACTGTTTTTT
CSVTAGSSYEKLFF
>-|TRBV3-1/TRBV3-2|-|TRBJ1-1
TGTGCCAGCAGCCAAGAGGCGGGTGAAGCTTTCTTT
CASSQEAGEAFF
>-|TRBV7-8|TRBD2|TRBJ2-1
TGTGCCAGCAGCCCCTCGGGGGGGCAGTTCTTC
CASSPSGGQFF
>-|TRBV5-6|-|TRBJ1-1
TGTGCCAGCAGCTTGGCTATTAATTGGAACACTGAAGCTTTCTTT
CASSLAINWNTEAFF
>-|TRBV14|-|TRBJ1-1
TGTGCCAGCAGCCCCCGACAGATTTTCACTGAAGCTTTCTTT
CASSPRQIFTEAFF
>-|TRBV28|-|TRBJ1-3
TGTGCCAGCAGTTTATCGGGGGGCTTCTCTGGAAACACCATATATTTT
CASSLSGGFSGNTIYF
>-|TRBV29-1|-|TRBJ1-2
TGCAGCGTTGAAGATCTTGGGAGGGACCGGGACTATGGCTACACCTTC
CSVEDLGRDRDYGYTF
>-|TRBV5-1|-|TRBJ2-5
TGCGCCAGCAGCTTGGGCGGGTTGGAGACCCAGTACTTC
CASSLGGLETQYF
>-|TRBV2|TRBD1|TRBJ1-2
TGTGCCAGCAGTGCAGGGACAGGGGTCGATGGCTACACCTTC
CASSAGTGVDGYTF
>-|TRBV24-1|TRBD2|TRBJ2-1
TGTGCCACCCAGACTAGCGGGGGCGGGAATGAGCAGTTCTTC
CATQTSGGGNEQFF
>-|TRBV5-4|TRBD1|TRBJ1-2
TGTGCCAGCAGCTTCGACAGGGCTTGGGGCTACACCTTC
CASSFDRAWGYTF
>-|TRBV25-1|-|TRBJ1-1
TGTGCCAGCAGTCTTACAGGGAACACTGAAGCTTTCTTT
CASSLTGNTEAFF
>-|TRBV7-9|TRBD2|TRBJ2-1
TGTGCCAGCAGAGGAGCGGGACCTGAGCAGTTCTTC
CASRGAGPEQFF
>once|TRBV6-2/TRBV6-3|TRBD1|TRBJ2-5
TGTGCCAGCAGCCCCGGACAGGGGAAGTACCAAGAGACCCAGTACTTC
CASSPGQGKYQETQYF
>-|TRBV29-1|TRBD1|TRBJ2-3
TGCAGCGTTGGACAGGGTGGGGCAGATACGCAGTATTTT
CSVGQGGADTQYF
>once|TRBV6-4|-|TRBJ1-1
TGTGCCAGCAGTGATCGTGGTGGCCCAGAGGACACTGAAGCTTTCTTT
CASSDRGGPEDTEAFF
>-|TRBV5-1|-|TRBJ1-3
TGCGCCAGCAGCTTGGACGGGGGGCTTGGAAACACCATATATTTT
CASSLDGGLGNTIYF
>-|TRBV27|TRBD1|TRBJ2-7
TGTGCCAGCAGGGGACAGACCTACGAGCAGTACTTC
CASRGQTYEQYF
>-|TRBV27|TRBD2|TRBJ2-4
TGTGCCAGCAGCCGCGCGGGGGGCCTTACCTCACTAGCCAAAAACATTCAGTACTTC
CASSRAGGLTSLAKNIQYF
>-|TRBV2|-|TRBJ2-7
TGTGCCGGGGGGACCCGGTCCTACGAGCAGTACTTC
CAGGTRSYEQYF
>-|TRBV29-1|TRBD1|TRBJ2-7
TGCAGCGTACGGACAGGGGTTGAGCAGTACTTC
CSVRTGVEQYF
>once|TRBV7-2|-|TRBJ1-1
TGTGCCAGCAGCTCTGACAGGTTCACTGAAGCTTTCTTT
CASSSDRFTEAFF
>-|TRBV5-4|TRBD2|TRBJ2-4
TGTGCCAGCAGCCTAACCGGGACTAGCGGGGATGGGGCCAAAAACATTCAGTACTTC
CASSLTGTSGDGAKNIQYF
>-|TRBV11-2|-|TRBJ1-1
TGTGCCAGCAGCTTAGTGGTGGAGACTGAAGCTTTCTTT
CASSLVVETEAFF
>-|TRBV5-1|-|TRBJ1-2
TGCGCCAGCAGCGTGGACGCCACTGGCTATGGCTACACCTTC
CASSVDATGYGYTF
>few|TRBV2|TRBD2|TRBJ2-5
TGTGCCAGCAGTGAATTGCGGGGGGGCCAAGAGACCCAGTACTTC
CASSELRGGQETQYF
>-|TRBV5-1|-|TRBJ2-3
TGCGCCAGCAGCTTGGGTGGCGGTATGGTAGCAGATACGCAGTATTTT
CASSLGGGMVADTQYF
>-|TRBV19|-|TRBJ1-2
TGTGCCAGTAGTGCGGCCAGCGGGCGTGAGTATGGCTACACCTTC
CASSAASGREYGYTF
>-|TRBV28|TRBD1|TRBJ1-1
TGTGCCAGCAGTTTTGACAGGGGAAAAACTGAAGCTTTCTTT
CASSFDRGKTEAFF